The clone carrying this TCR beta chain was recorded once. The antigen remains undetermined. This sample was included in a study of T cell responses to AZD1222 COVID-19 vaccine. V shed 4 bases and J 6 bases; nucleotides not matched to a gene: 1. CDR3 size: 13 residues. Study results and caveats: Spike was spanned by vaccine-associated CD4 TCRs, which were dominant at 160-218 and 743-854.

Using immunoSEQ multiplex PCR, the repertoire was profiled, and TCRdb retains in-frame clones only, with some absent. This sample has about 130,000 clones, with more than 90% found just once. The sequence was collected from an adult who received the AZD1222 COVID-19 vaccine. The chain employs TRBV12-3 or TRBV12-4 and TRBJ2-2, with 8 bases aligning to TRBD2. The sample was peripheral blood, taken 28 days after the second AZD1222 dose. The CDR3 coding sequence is TGTGCCAGCAGTTCGGGACTAGCCGGGGAGCTGTTTTTT. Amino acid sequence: CASSSGLAGELFF.